Listed below are T cell receptor beta chains from one sample, sequenced in a study of T cell repertoires in cytomegalovirus infection. One entry per CDR3 protein, called by TCRdb with MiXCR from the reads. The table records hundreds of thousands of distinct CDR3 sequences, around a third of them present only once. These receptors' targets are unknown. The sequences come from cultured PBMCs, collected from culture after CMV antigen stimulation. The origin of the receptors is a human donor in good health (CMV status not recorded). Some clones in this sample may be carry-over from other donors' samples. Each CDR3 is given with its conserved first and last residue. Fields, in order: V gene, clone size, D gene, J gene, CDR3 protein, CDR3 DNA. The D gene is left open where the match is weak. Only some rows state a clone size, as once, few, many or a class for expanded clones.

TRBV19,few,TRBD2,TRBJ2-3,CASSTLAPADTQYF,TGTGCCAGTAGTACACTAGCGCCCGCAGATACGCAGTATTTT
TRBV18,few,TRBD2,TRBJ2-3,CASSPFAGGVTDTQYF,TGTGCCAGCTCACCCTTCGCGGGAGGAGTCACAGATACGCAGTATTTT
TRBV7-4,-,-,TRBJ1-3,CASSPGDLSSGNTIYF,TGTGCCAGCAGCCCCGGGGACCTGAGCTCTGGAAACACCATATATTTT
TRBV7-6,many,TRBD1,TRBJ1-1,CASRSRQGAYTEAFF,TGTGCCAGCAGAAGCCGACAGGGGGCCTACACTGAAGCTTTCTTT
TRBV6-5,-,-,TRBJ2-1,CASSSPAGQLNNEQFF,TGTGCCAGCAGTTCCCCAGCGGGCCAGCTCAACAATGAGCAGTTCTTC
TRBV7-2,many,TRBD2,TRBJ2-3,CASSQGLHPDTQYF,TGTGCCAGCAGTCAGGGACTACATCCAGATACGCAGTATTTT
TRBV7-2,many,-,TRBJ2-3,CASSPQPPWGTDTQYF,TGTGCCAGCAGCCCCCAACCTCCCTGGGGCACAGATACGCAGTATTTT
TRBV11-2,few,TRBD1,TRBJ1-2,CASSSLRGELSGYTF,TGTGCCAGCAGCAGCCTCAGGGGGGAGTTAAGTGGCTACACCTTC
TRBV4-2,few,-,TRBJ1-4,CASSQGRGSPNEKLFF,TGTGCCAGCAGCCAAGGTCGTGGCAGCCCGAATGAAAAACTGTTTTTT
TRBV7-9,few,TRBD2,TRBJ2-1,CASSWASGGYEQFF,TGTGCCAGCAGCTGGGCTAGCGGGGGATACGAGCAGTTCTTC
TRBV20-1,-,TRBD2,TRBJ2-7,CSATGLAGGPRDEQYF,TGCAGTGCTACTGGACTAGCGGGAGGGCCAAGGGACGAGCAGTACTTC
TRBV6-1,-,-,TRBJ1-1,CASSYLAAVEGTEAFF,TGTGCCAGCAGTTATTTGGCCGCAGTGGAAGGCACTGAAGCTTTCTTT
TRBV7-2,many,-,TRBJ2-5,CASRPGRFQETQYF,TGTGCCAGCAGGCCGGGGAGATTCCAAGAGACCCAGTACTTC
TRBV18,-,-,TRBJ2-1,CASSPPTRDGYEQFF,TGTGCCAGCTCACCACCAACTCGAGATGGCTATGAGCAGTTCTTC
TRBV4-3,-,-,TRBJ2-7,CASSQETVSEQYF,TGCGCCAGCAGCCAAGAGACAGTCTCCGAGCAGTACTTC
TRBV28,-,-,TRBJ2-1,CASSLWDEQFF,TGTGCCAGCAGTTTATGGGATGAGCAGTTCTTC
TRBV7-6,-,TRBD2,TRBJ2-6,CASSPRPGLVGSGANVLTF,TGTGCCAGCAGTCCTCGACCGGGACTAGTGGGCTCTGGGGCCAACGTCCTGACTTTC
TRBV4-1,few,TRBD1,TRBJ1-6,CASSQVPGQGLSPLHF,TGCGCCAGCAGCCAAGTACCGGGACAGGGGCTCTCACCCCTCCACTTT
TRBV4-1,-,-,TRBJ1-2,CASSQDGAANYGYTF,TGCGCCAGCAGCCAAGACGGGGCCGCTAACTATGGCTACACCTTC
TRBV19,-,-,TRBJ2-3,CASSEVADTQYF,TGTGCCAGTAGCGAGGTCGCAGATACGCAGTATTTT
TRBV15,few,-,TRBJ2-3,CATSRDADTQYF,TGTGCCACCAGCAGAGATGCGGATACGCAGTATTTT
TRBV4-1,-,-,TRBJ1-5,CASSQVGFGTQPQHF,TGCGCCAGCAGCCAAGTGGGGTTCGGGACTCAGCCCCAGCATTTT
TRBV7-6,many,-,TRBJ2-3,CASSQPNTDTQYF,TGTGCCAGCAGCCAGCCCAACACAGATACGCAGTATTTT
TRBV12-3/TRBV12-4,-,TRBD1,TRBJ1-5,CASSTGENQPQHF,TGTGCCAGCAGTACAGGGGAAAATCAGCCCCAGCATTTT
TRBV12-5,few,TRBD1,TRBJ2-5,CASGLVPDGTGWIETQYF,TGTGCTAGTGGTTTGGTACCCGACGGGACAGGGTGGATTGAGACCCAGTACTTC
TRBV7-9,few,-,TRBJ1-1,CASSLFGNTEAFF,TGTGCCAGCAGCTTATTTGGGAACACTGAAGCTTTCTTT
TRBV28,few,-,TRBJ1-3,CASSLRMGASSGNTIYF,TGTGCCAGCAGTTTGAGGATGGGCGCCAGCTCTGGAAACACCATATATTTT
TRBV20-1,-,-,TRBJ2-1,CSARMAERGNEQFF,TGCAGTGCTAGAATGGCCGAACGGGGCAATGAGCAGTTCTTC
TRBV7-2,once,TRBD2,TRBJ2-7,CASSTGTSGDLYEQYF,TGTGCCAGCAGCACCGGGACTAGCGGGGACCTCTACGAGCAGTACTTC
TRBV7-9,many,-,TRBJ2-3,CATRLRFRDADTQYF,TGTGCCACGCGATTAAGGTTCAGGGATGCAGATACGCAGTATTTT
TRBV6-6,-,-,TRBJ1-1,CASSYRTQGEAFF,TGTGCCAGCAGTTACCGAACACAGGGTGAAGCTTTCTTT
TRBV4-1,few,-,TRBJ1-1,CASSQTVVLNTEAFF,TGCGCCAGCAGCCAGACAGTTGTCCTGAACACTGAAGCTTTCTTT
TRBV10-3,-,TRBD1,TRBJ1-6,CAILSRAGGSPLHF,TGTGCCATCCTGAGTAGGGCAGGGGGTTCACCCCTCCACTTT
TRBV19,-,TRBD1,TRBJ2-1,CAARSRQGTNEQFF,TGTGCCGCTCGCTCGAGACAGGGTACGAATGAGCAGTTCTTC
TRBV3-1,-,-,TRBJ2-1,CASSQDPGEGNEQFF,TGTGCCAGCAGCCAAGACCCGGGAGAGGGGAATGAGCAGTTCTTC
TRBV6-8,-,-,TRBJ2-5,CASAGAWGETQYF,TGTGCCAGCGCGGGGGCCTGGGGGGAGACCCAGTACTTC
TRBV7-2,many,TRBD2,TRBJ2-7,CASSFLAGGLYEQYF,TGTGCCAGCAGCTTCTTAGCGGGAGGGCTGTACGAGCAGTACTTC
TRBV7-8,few,TRBD1,TRBJ1-4,CASSATRDRVNEKLFF,TGTGCCAGCAGCGCGACCCGGGACAGGGTGAATGAAAAACTGTTTTTT
TRBV2,-,TRBD1,TRBJ1-2,CASWTGDGYTF,TGTGCCAGCTGGACAGGGGATGGCTACACCTTC
TRBV7-6,few,-,TRBJ2-7,CASSRDRLASYEQYF,TGTGCCAGCAGCCGAGACAGGTTGGCGTCCTACGAGCAGTACTTC
TRBV10-3,few,TRBD1,TRBJ1-1,CAISLSGTERNTEAFF,TGTGCCATCAGCCTATCCGGGACAGAGAGGAACACTGAAGCTTTCTTT
TRBV11-2,-,TRBD2,TRBJ2-1,CASSPNYGASGRNEQFF,TGTGCCAGCAGCCCAAACTACGGGGCTAGCGGTAGGAATGAGCAGTTCTTC
TRBV5-4,once,TRBD2,TRBJ2-5,CASSFSGRVEETQYF,TGTGCCAGCAGCTTTAGCGGGAGAGTGGAGGAGACCCAGTACTTC
TRBV5-4,few,-,TRBJ2-3,CASSYEREITDTQYF,TGTGCCAGCAGCTACGAACGCGAGATCACAGATACGCAGTATTTT
TRBV12-3/TRBV12-4,few,-,TRBJ1-2,CASRGAGEGYGYTF,TGTGCCAGCCGCGGCGCTGGGGAGGGCTATGGCTACACCTTC
TRBV6-5,few,-,TRBJ1-1,CASSYGTQNTEAFF,TGTGCCAGCAGTTATGGGACACAGAACACTGAAGCTTTCTTT
TRBV20-1,few,-,TRBJ2-1,CSARDEAQLNNEQFF,TGCAGTGCTAGAGATGAAGCGCAACTTAACAATGAGCAGTTCTTC
TRBV6-2/TRBV6-3,many,TRBD2,TRBJ2-1,CASSRAGGRNEQFF,TGTGCCAGCAGTCGCGCGGGAGGGAGGAATGAGCAGTTCTTC
TRBV6-6,few,TRBD1,TRBJ1-2,CASETGMGFGYTF,TGTGCCAGCGAGACAGGGATGGGTTTTGGCTACACCTTC
TRBV10-3,few,-,TRBJ1-3,CAISEPLGNTIYF,TGTGCCATCAGTGAGCCCCTCGGAAACACCATATATTTT
TRBV7-2,many,-,TRBJ2-2,CASSLVATTNTGELFF,TGTGCCAGCAGCTTAGTCGCGACTACGAACACCGGGGAGCTGTTTTTT
TRBV7-8,many,TRBD2,TRBJ2-1,CASSLVFSGGYNEQFF,TGTGCCAGCAGCTTAGTCTTTAGCGGGGGGTACAATGAGCAGTTCTTC
TRBV6-5,few,-,TRBJ2-7,CASSFTPPGGRGASEQYF,TGTGCCAGCAGTTTTACCCCCCCCGGAGGGCGTGGGGCATCCGAGCAGTACTTC
TRBV20-1,-,-,TRBJ2-5,CSAQSEAGSWGEETQYF,TGCAGTGCCCAATCGGAGGCCGGCAGTTGGGGGGAAGAGACCCAGTACTTC
TRBV5-5,-,-,TRBJ1-1,CASSWGSADTEAFF,TGTGCCAGCAGCTGGGGATCGGCGGACACTGAAGCTTTCTTT
TRBV14,few,TRBD1,TRBJ2-7,CASSQDGQGKRNEQYF,TGTGCCAGCAGCCAAGATGGACAGGGCAAGAGGAACGAGCAGTACTTC
TRBV2,-,-,TRBJ1-2,CASSPRVERGGRYGYTF,TGTGCCAGCAGTCCCCGGGTCGAGAGGGGGGGCCGCTATGGCTACACCTTC
TRBV27,-,-,TRBJ2-3,CASSWFEDTQYF,TGTGCCAGCAGTTGGTTTGAGGATACGCAGTATTTT
TRBV5-4,few,TRBD1,TRBJ1-1,CASSPGGTANTEAFF,TGTGCCAGCAGTCCCGGGGGGACAGCAAACACTGAAGCTTTCTTT
TRBV4-3,few,TRBD1,TRBJ1-2,CASSQVGQGAFDYGYTF,TGCGCCAGCAGCCAAGTGGGGCAGGGGGCCTTTGACTATGGCTACACCTTC